A selection of T cell receptor beta chains follows, all from one sample in a study of cytomegalovirus exposure and HLA in healthy donors. The method was immunoSEQ multiplex PCR; TCRdb's version includes in-frame clones alone and lacks a portion of them. Found here are fewer than 200,000 clones, around 68% of them singletons; the top ten hold around 3%. Sequencing was carried out using PBMCs. Source of these receptors: a woman in her 40s in good health and CMV-seropositive. The CDR3 runs from the conserved cysteine through the conserved F or W. The order of the fields is CDR3 protein, CDR3 DNA, V gene, clone size, J gene, D gene. The D gene is left open where the match is weak. The size field is filled for only some rows; it gives once, few, many or a size class.

cdr3_aa: CSSNREGYSSYEQYF
cdr3_nt: TGCAGCAGCAACCGGGAGGGGTATAGCTCCTACGAGCAGTACTTC
v_call: TRBV29-1
clone_size: NA
j_call: TRBJ2-7
d_call: TRBD2

cdr3_aa: CASSSSAGGPYNEQFF
cdr3_nt: TGTGCCAGCAGCTCGTCAGCGGGGGGGCCCTACAATGAGCAGTTCTTC
v_call: TRBV9
clone_size: NA
j_call: TRBJ2-1
d_call: TRBD2

cdr3_aa: CASSQGGTGTGRETQYF
cdr3_nt: TGCGCCAGCAGCCAAGGGGGCACCGGGACAGGCAGAGAGACCCAGTACTTC
v_call: TRBV4-1
clone_size: NA
j_call: TRBJ2-5
d_call: TRBD1

cdr3_aa: CASSLIGGREAGNTIYF
cdr3_nt: TGTGCCAGCAGCTTAATTGGCGGCAGGGAGGCTGGAAACACCATATATTTT
v_call: TRBV7-3
clone_size: once
j_call: TRBJ1-3
d_call: NA

cdr3_aa: CASSSSGIRNTIYF
cdr3_nt: TGTGCCAGCAGTTCCTCCGGGATCCGAAACACCATATATTTT
v_call: TRBV28
clone_size: few
j_call: TRBJ1-3
d_call: NA

cdr3_aa: CASSRLAGELFF
cdr3_nt: TGTGCCAGCAGTCGCTTAGCCGGGGAGCTGTTTTTT
v_call: TRBV6-5
clone_size: NA
j_call: TRBJ2-2
d_call: NA

cdr3_aa: CASSLYGTEGVQEKLFF
cdr3_nt: TGCGCCAGCAGCTTGTATGGGACAGAAGGGGTACAAGAAAAACTGTTTTTT
v_call: TRBV5-1
clone_size: few
j_call: TRBJ1-4
d_call: TRBD1

cdr3_aa: CASSGFRNTEAFF
cdr3_nt: TGTGCCAGCAGCGGGTTCCGGAACACTGAAGCTTTCTTT
v_call: TRBV27
clone_size: NA
j_call: TRBJ1-1
d_call: NA

cdr3_aa: CASSAADSNQPQHF
cdr3_nt: TGTGCCAGCTCCGCGGCGGATAGCAATCAGCCCCAGCATTTT
v_call: TRBV18
clone_size: NA
j_call: TRBJ1-5
d_call: NA

cdr3_aa: CASESGGGNYNEQFF
cdr3_nt: TGTGCCAGTGAGTCGGGCGGGGGGAACTACAATGAGCAGTTCTTC
v_call: TRBV19
clone_size: NA
j_call: TRBJ2-1
d_call: TRBD2

cdr3_aa: CASSELAVTYNEQFF
cdr3_nt: TGTGCCAGCAGTGAACTAGCGGTGACCTACAATGAGCAGTTCTTC
v_call: TRBV6-1
clone_size: NA
j_call: TRBJ2-1
d_call: TRBD2

cdr3_aa: CASSFTSGSYNEQFF
cdr3_nt: TGTGCCAGCAGTTTCACTAGCGGGAGCTACAATGAGCAGTTCTTC
v_call: TRBV27
clone_size: NA
j_call: TRBJ2-1
d_call: TRBD2

cdr3_aa: CAISEGTGDSPLHF
cdr3_nt: TGTGCCATCAGTGAGGGGACAGGGGATTCACCCCTCCACTTT
v_call: TRBV10-3
clone_size: once
j_call: TRBJ1-6
d_call: TRBD1

cdr3_aa: CASSLAQQITLLFF
cdr3_nt: TGCGCCAGCAGCTTGGCCCAACAGATCACCCTCCTTTTTTTT
v_call: TRBV5-1
clone_size: NA
j_call: TRBJ1-1
d_call: NA

cdr3_aa: CASSPLIDAGYEQYF
cdr3_nt: TGTGCCAGCAGTCCACTTATTGATGCGGGTTACGAGCAGTACTTC
v_call: TRBV28
clone_size: NA
j_call: TRBJ2-7
d_call: NA

cdr3_aa: CASSAPIEQFF
cdr3_nt: TGTGCCAGCAGTGCCCCCATTGAGCAGTTCTTC
v_call: TRBV2
clone_size: NA
j_call: TRBJ2-1
d_call: NA

cdr3_aa: CASMVAGNTEAFF
cdr3_nt: TGCGCCAGCATGGTCGCGGGTAACACTGAAGCTTTCTTT
v_call: TRBV10-2
clone_size: medium-sized
j_call: TRBJ1-1
d_call: NA

cdr3_aa: CASSPGGHGDQPQHF
cdr3_nt: TGCGCCAGCAGTCCAGGGGGACATGGTGATCAGCCCCAGCATTTT
v_call: TRBV23-1
clone_size: NA
j_call: TRBJ1-5
d_call: TRBD1

cdr3_aa: CASSQRTGSSNGYTF
cdr3_nt: TGTGCCAGCAGCCAAAGGACAGGTTCCTCTAATGGCTACACCTTC
v_call: TRBV14
clone_size: NA
j_call: TRBJ1-2
d_call: TRBD1

cdr3_aa: CASSSSGRSYNEQFF
cdr3_nt: TGTGCCAGCAGTTCAAGCGGGCGGTCCTACAATGAGCAGTTCTTC
v_call: TRBV28
clone_size: NA
j_call: TRBJ2-1
d_call: NA

cdr3_aa: CASSQGGQGADGYTF
cdr3_nt: TGCGCCAGCAGCCAGGGGGGACAGGGGGCTGACGGCTACACCTTC
v_call: TRBV5-1
clone_size: NA
j_call: TRBJ1-2
d_call: TRBD1

cdr3_aa: CSVIQGASDQPQHF
cdr3_nt: TGCAGCGTAATCCAGGGGGCCAGCGATCAGCCCCAGCATTTT
v_call: TRBV29-1
clone_size: few
j_call: TRBJ1-5
d_call: TRBD1

cdr3_aa: CASSYSSNDGGAQYF
cdr3_nt: TGTGCCAGCAGTTACTCGAGTAACGACGGAGGGGCGCAGTACTTC
v_call: TRBV6-5
clone_size: NA
j_call: TRBJ2-7
d_call: NA

cdr3_aa: CASSPSTSGIQGVPNEQFF
cdr3_nt: TGTGCCAGCTCACCAAGCACTAGCGGGATCCAGGGGGTACCTAATGAGCAGTTCTTC
v_call: TRBV18
clone_size: NA
j_call: TRBJ2-1
d_call: TRBD2

cdr3_aa: CASSPGQGHVYGYTF
cdr3_nt: TGCGCCAGCAGCCCCGGACAGGGACATGTCTATGGCTACACCTTC
v_call: TRBV4-1
clone_size: NA
j_call: TRBJ1-2
d_call: TRBD1

cdr3_aa: CASSVGPSGGGVSDTQYF
cdr3_nt: TGTGCCAGCAGCGTAGGTCCTAGCGGGGGGGGAGTCTCAGATACGCAGTATTTT
v_call: TRBV9
clone_size: NA
j_call: TRBJ2-3
d_call: TRBD2

cdr3_aa: CASSSGRGSGANVLTF
cdr3_nt: TGTGCCAGTTCTAGCGGGAGAGGCTCTGGGGCCAACGTCCTGACTTTC
v_call: TRBV2
clone_size: NA
j_call: TRBJ2-6
d_call: TRBD2

cdr3_aa: CASSEKDRGNTEAFF
cdr3_nt: TGTGCCAGCAGTGAAAAGGACAGGGGGAACACTGAAGCTTTCTTT
v_call: TRBV25-1
clone_size: NA
j_call: TRBJ1-1
d_call: TRBD1